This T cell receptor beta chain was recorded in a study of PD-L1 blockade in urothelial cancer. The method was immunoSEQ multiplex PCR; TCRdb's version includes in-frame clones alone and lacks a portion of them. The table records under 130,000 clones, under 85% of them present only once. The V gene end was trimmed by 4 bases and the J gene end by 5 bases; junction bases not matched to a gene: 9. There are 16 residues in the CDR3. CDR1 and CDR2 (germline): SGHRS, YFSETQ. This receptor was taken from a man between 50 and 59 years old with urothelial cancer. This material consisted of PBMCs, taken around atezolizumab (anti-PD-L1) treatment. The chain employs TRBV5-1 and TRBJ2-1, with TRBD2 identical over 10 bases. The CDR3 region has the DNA TGCGCCAGCAGCGGGTTAGCGGGAGGCATAAACAATGAGCAGTTCTTC. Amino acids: CASSGLAGGINNEQFF.